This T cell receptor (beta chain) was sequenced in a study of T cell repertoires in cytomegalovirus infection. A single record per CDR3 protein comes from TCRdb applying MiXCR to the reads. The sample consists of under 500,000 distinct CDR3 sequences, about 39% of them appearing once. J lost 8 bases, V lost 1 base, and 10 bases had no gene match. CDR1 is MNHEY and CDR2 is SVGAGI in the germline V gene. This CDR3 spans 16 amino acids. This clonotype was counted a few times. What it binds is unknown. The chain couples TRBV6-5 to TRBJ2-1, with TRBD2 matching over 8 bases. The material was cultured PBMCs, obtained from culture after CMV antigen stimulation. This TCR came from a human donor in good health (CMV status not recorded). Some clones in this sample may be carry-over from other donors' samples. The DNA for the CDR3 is TGTGCCAGCAGTTACTTCTTAGCGGGACCCACGGATGAGCAGTTCTTC. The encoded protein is CASSYFLAGPTDEQFF.